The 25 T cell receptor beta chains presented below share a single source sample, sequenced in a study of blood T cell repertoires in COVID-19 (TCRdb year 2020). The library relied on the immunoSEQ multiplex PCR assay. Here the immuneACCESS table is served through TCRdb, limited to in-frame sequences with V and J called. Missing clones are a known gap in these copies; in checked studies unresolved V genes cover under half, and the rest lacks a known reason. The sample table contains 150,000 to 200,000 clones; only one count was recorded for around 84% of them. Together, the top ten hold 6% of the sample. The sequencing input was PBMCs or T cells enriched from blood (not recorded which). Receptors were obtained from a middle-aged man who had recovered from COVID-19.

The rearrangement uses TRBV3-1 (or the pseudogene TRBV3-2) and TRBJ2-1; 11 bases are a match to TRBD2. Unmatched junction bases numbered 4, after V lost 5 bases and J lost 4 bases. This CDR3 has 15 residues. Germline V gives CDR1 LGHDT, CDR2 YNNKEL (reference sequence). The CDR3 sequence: CASSLGLAEYNEQFF. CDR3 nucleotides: TGTGCCAGCAGCTTGGGACTAGCGGAGTACAATGAGCAGTTCTTC.

The CDR3 coding sequence is TGTGCCAGCTCCGACAGGGAATACAATGAGCAGTTCTTC. Translation: CASSDREYNEQFF. The J gene is TRBJ2-1, the V gene TRBV6-1; 7 nucleotides line up with TRBD1. The V segment lost 8 bases and the J segment 4 bases; nucleotides outside the gene matches: 5. The germline CDR1 and CDR2 sequences are MNHNS and SASEGT. This CDR3 is built from 13 residues.

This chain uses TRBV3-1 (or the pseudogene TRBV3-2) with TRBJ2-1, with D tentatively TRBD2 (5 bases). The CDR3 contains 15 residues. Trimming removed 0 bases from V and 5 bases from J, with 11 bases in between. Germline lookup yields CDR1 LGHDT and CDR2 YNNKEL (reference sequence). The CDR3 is CASSQDMAGNNEQFF. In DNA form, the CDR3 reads TGTGCCAGCAGCCAAGATATGGCGGGTAACAATGAGCAGTTCTTC.

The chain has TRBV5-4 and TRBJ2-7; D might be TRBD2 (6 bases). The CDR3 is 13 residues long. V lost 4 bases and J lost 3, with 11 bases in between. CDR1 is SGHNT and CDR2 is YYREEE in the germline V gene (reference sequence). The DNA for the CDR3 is TGTGCCAGCAGCCGCGATAGCGGCTACGAGCAGTACGTC. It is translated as CASSRDSGYEQYV.

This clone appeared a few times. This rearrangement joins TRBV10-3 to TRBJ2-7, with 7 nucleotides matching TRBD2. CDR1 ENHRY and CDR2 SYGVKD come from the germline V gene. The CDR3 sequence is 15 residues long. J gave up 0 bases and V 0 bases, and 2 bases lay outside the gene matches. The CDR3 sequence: CAISESAGSSYEQYF. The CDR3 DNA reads TGTGCCATCAGTGAGTCAGCGGGGAGCTCCTACGAGCAGTACTTC.

As DNA, the CDR3 is TGTGCCAGCTCACCCCGGGACAGTAATGAAAAACTGTTTTTT. Protein product: CASSPRDSNEKLFF. The chain recombines TRBV18 with TRBJ1-4, with TRBD1 matching 7 bases. After removal of 3 bases from V and 4 bases from J, the junction contained 2 bases not matched to a gene. The CDR3 has 14 amino acids. The V gene's germline CDR1 is KGHSH and CDR2 LQKENI.

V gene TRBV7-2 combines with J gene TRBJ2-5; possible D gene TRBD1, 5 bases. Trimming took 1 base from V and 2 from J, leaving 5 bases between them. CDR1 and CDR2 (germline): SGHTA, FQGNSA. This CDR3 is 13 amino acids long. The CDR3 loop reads CASSLEGQETQYF. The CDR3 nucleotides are TGTGCCAGCAGCTTAGAGGGGCAAGAGACCCAGTACTTC.

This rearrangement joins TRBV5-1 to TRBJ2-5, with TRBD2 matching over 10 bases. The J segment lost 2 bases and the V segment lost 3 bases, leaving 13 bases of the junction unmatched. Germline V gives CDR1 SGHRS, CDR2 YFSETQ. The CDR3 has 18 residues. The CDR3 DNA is TGCGCCAGCAGCTCAGGGCAGCGGGGGGGATCAGGGCAAGAGACCCAGTACTTC. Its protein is CASSSGQRGGSGQETQYF.

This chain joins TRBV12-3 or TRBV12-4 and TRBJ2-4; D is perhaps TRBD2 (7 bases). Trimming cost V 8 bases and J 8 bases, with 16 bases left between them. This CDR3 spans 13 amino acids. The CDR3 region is CASRPRGQDIQYF. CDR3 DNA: TGTGCCAGCCGGCCGCGGGGGCAAGACATTCAGTACTTC.

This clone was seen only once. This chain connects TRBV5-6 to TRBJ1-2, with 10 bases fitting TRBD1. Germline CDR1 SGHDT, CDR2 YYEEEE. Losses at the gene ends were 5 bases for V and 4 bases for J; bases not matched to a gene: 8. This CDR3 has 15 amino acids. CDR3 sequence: CASSSDRGGLYGYTF. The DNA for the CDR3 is TGTGCCAGCAGTTCGGACAGGGGGGGACTCTATGGCTACACCTTC.

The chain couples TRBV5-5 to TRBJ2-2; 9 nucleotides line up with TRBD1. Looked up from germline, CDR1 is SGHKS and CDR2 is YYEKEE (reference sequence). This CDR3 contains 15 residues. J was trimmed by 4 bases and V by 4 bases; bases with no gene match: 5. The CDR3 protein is CASSPQGAFTGELFF. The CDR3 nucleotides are TGTGCCAGCAGCCCACAGGGGGCTTTCACCGGGGAGCTGTTTTTT.

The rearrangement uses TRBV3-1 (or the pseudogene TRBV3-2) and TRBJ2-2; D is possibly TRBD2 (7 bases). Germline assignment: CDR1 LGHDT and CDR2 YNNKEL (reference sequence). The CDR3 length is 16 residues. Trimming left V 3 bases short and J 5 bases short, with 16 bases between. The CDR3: CASSHPRGGWTGELFF. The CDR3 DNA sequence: TGTGCCAGCAGCCACCCTAGGGGGGGCTGGACCGGGGAGCTGTTTTTT.

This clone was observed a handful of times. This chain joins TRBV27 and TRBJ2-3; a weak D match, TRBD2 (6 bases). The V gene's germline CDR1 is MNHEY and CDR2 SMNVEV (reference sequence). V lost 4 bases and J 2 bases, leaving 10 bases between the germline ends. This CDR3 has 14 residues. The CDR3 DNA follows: TGTGCCAGCAGTTGGGACTTGTACACAGATACGCAGTATTTT. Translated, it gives CASSWDLYTDTQYF.

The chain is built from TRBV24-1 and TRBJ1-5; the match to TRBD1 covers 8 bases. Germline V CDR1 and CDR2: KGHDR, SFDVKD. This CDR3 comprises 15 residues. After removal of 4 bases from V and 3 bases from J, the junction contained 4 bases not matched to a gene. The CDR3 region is CATSETGGPNQPQHF. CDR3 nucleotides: TGTGCCACCAGTGAAACAGGGGGTCCCAATCAGCCCCAGCATTTT.

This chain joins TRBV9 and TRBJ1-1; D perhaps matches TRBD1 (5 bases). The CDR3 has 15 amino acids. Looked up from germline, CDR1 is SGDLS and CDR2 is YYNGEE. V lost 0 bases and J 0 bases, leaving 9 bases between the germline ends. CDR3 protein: CASSVGGGLNTEAFF. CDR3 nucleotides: TGTGCCAGCAGCGTAGGCGGGGGTCTGAACACTGAAGCTTTCTTT.

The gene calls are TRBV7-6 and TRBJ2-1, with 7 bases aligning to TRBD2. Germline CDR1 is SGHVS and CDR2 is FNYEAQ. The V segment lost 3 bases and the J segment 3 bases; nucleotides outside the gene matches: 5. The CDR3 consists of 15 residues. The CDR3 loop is CASSLRAGDYNEQFF. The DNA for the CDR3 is TGTGCCAGCAGCTTGAGGGCGGGGGACTACAATGAGCAGTTCTTC.

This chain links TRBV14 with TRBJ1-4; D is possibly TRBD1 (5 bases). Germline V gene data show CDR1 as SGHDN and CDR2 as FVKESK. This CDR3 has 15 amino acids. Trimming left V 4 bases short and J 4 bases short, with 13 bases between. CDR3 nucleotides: TGTGCCAGCAGCCCGATAGGAGGGGTTAATGAAAAACTGTTTTTT. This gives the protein CASSPIGGVNEKLFF.

Written as DNA, the CDR3 is TGTGCCAGTCGGTTTAGTCTAGCCAAAAACATTCAGTACTTC. Protein sequence: CASRFSLAKNIQYF. The chain carries TRBV19 and TRBJ2-4; no firm D call. The CDR3 has 14 residues. Trimming removed 8 bases at V and 0 bases at J, with 11 bases between. In germline, CDR1 is LNHDA, CDR2 SQIVND (reference sequence).

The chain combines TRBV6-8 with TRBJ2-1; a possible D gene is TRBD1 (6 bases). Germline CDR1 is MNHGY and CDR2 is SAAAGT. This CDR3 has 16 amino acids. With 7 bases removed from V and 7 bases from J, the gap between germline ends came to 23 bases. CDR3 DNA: TGTGCCAGCACCTATTACCGGGACAACAAGAAGAATGAGCAGTTCTTC. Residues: CASTYYRDNKKNEQFF.

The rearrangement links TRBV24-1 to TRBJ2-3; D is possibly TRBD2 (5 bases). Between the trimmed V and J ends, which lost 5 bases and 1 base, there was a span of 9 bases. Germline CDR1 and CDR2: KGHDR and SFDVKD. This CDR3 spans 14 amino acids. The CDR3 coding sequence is TGTGCCACCAGTGGAGACTATCGCACAGATACGCAGTATTTT. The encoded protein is CATSGDYRTDTQYF.

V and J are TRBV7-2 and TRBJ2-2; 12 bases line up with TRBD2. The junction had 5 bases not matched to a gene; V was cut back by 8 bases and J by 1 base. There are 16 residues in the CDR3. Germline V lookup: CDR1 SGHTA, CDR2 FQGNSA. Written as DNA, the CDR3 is TGTGCCAGCCAACTAGCGGGGGGACTGAACACCGGGGAGCTGTTTTTT. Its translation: CASQLAGGLNTGELFF.

CDR3 sequence (DNA): TGTGCCACCAGTGATGGGGGACAGCCTAATGAAAAACTGTTTTTT. It encodes CATSDGGQPNEKLFF. The rearrangement links TRBV24-1 to TRBJ1-4; 7 bases agree with TRBD1. The CDR3 covers 15 residues. J gave up 3 bases and V 3 bases, and 3 bases lay outside the gene matches. CDR1 and CDR2 (germline): KGHDR, SFDVKD.

In DNA form, the CDR3 reads TGTGCCAGCAACCCCGGGCAGGGGCCCGAGGAGGGCTACACCTTC. Protein sequence: CASNPGQGPEEGYTF. The V and J genes are TRBV6-5 and TRBJ1-2; D perhaps matches TRBD1 (6 bases). Germline CDR1 is MNHEY and CDR2 is SVGAGI. This CDR3 comprises 15 residues. V gave up 7 bases and J gave up 8 bases, with 23 bases separating them.

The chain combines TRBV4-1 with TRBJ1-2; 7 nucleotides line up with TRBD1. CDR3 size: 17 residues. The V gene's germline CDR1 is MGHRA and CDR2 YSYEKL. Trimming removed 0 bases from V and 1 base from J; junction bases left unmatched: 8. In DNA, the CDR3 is TGCGCCAGCAGCCAAGATGGAGGGCAGGGGGTTAACTATGGCTACACCTTC. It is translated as CASSQDGGQGVNYGYTF.

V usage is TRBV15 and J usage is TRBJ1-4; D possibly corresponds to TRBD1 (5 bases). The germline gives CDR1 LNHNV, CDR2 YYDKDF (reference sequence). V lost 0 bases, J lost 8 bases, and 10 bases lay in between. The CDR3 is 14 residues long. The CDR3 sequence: CATSRDRVGEKLFF. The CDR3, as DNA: TGTGCCACCAGCAGAGACAGGGTAGGAGAAAAACTGTTTTTT.